This TCR beta chain was recovered during a study of blood T cell repertoires in COVID-19. Study details: In each case, the material was cDNA or gDNA derived from T cells, B-cell-depleted T cells, or PBMCs.

The CDR3 consists of 13 residues. Trimming shortened V by 3 bases and J by 4 bases, and 9 bases separated the two germline ends. Germline CDR1 and CDR2: LGHDT and YNNKEL (reference sequence). Original processing notes: Reference gene primer amplification in the assay estimated nucleated cell counts. Produced via immunoSEQ multiplex PCR; TCRdb's table is partial and in-frame only. V, J and clone size are taken as reported in that table, and D and trimming were inferred from the DNA itself. The sample lists just over 250,000 clones, roughly nine tenths occurring once. This clonotype was sampled from a man aged 40-49 years who had recovered from COVID-19. Sample: peripheral blood. This rearrangement joins TRBV3-1 (or the pseudogene TRBV3-2) to TRBJ1-1; no firm D call. DNA for the CDR3: TGTGCCAGCAGCCAGAGGGTGGGCACTGAAGCTTTCTTT. It translates to CASSQRVGTEAFF.